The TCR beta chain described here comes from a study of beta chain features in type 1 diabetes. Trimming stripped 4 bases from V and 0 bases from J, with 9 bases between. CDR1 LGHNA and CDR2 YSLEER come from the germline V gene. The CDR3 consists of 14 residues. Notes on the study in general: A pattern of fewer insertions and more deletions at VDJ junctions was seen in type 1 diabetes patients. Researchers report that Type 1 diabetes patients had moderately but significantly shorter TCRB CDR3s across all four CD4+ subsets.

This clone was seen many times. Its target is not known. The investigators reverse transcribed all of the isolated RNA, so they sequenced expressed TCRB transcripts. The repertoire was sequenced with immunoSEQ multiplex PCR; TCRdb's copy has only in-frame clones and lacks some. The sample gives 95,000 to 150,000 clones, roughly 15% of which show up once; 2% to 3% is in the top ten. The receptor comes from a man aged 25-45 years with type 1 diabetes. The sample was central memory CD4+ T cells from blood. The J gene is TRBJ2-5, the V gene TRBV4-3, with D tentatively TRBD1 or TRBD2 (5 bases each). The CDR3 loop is CASSRGGYQETQYF. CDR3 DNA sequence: TGCGCCAGCAGCCGGGGCGGGTACCAAGAGACCCAGTACTTC.